This T cell receptor (beta chain) was recorded in a study of cytomegalovirus exposure and HLA in healthy donors. Study observations and caveats: The number of N-insertions in an Asian-associated ancestry cluster was reportedly below the 666-donor mean in a later analysis. Using a false discovery rate of 0.05, a later analysis showed that roughly 16,000 TCR beta sequences were associated with HLA alleles. Previously analyzed data showed that most TCR beta V segments were productive at a frequency of about 90% or about 30%. It was assumed in the presence/absence analyses that sequencing depth was roughly uniform across donors.

V was clipped by 4 bases and J by 1 base; unmatched bases: 4. The CDR3 spans 16 residues. CDR1 is SEHNR, CDR2 FQNEAQ, per germline (reference sequence). The PCR ran on 60 Vbeta and 13 Jbeta primers. Clones were read by immunoSEQ multiplex PCR, and TCRdb kept only the in-frame ones, dropping some. Here the sample spans 80,000 to 130,000 clones, 75% to 85% being singletons. Concerning this clone itself: Antigen unknown.

J is TRBJ2-2 and V is TRBV7-9; TRBD1 matches 9 bases. The sequenced sample consisted of PBMCs. This TCR derives from a female donor in good health and CMV-seropositive. For the CDR3, the DNA is TGTGCCAGCAGCTCAGGGACAGGGTTGAACACCGGGGAGCTGTTTTTT. It translates to CASSSGTGLNTGELFF.